These 12 T cell receptor beta chains originate from one sample sequenced in a study of blood T cell repertoires in COVID-19 (dated by TCRdb to about 2020). The library was produced with the immunoSEQ multiplex PCR assay. Sourced from immuneACCESS, this table was stored by TCRdb with only in-frame sequences that have V and J called. A share of the clones is absent; for the studies checked, an unresolved V gene accounts for under half, and the remainder has no known explanation. The table for this sample lists some 250,000 clones; around 79% of them were counted only once. The ten largest make up around 3.4% of the sample. The sample consisted of peripheral blood. The receptors shown here come from a woman older than 75 with acute or convalescent COVID-19.

This chain joins TRBV5-1 and TRBJ2-3; 7 positions match TRBD2. CDR1 is SGHRS, CDR2 YFSETQ, per germline. The CDR3 runs 15 residues. V gave up 0 bases and J gave up 4 bases; unmatched junction bases: 5. This CDR3 reads CASSLEASGPDTQYF. CDR3 nucleotide sequence: TGCGCCAGCAGCTTGGAGGCTAGCGGCCCAGATACGCAGTATTTT.

This chain uses TRBV20-1 with TRBJ1-5, with D possibly matching TRBD1 (5 bases). Germline V gives CDR1 DFQATT, CDR2 SNEGSKA (reference sequence). With 3 bases removed from V and 6 bases from J, the gap between germline ends came to 15 bases. The CDR3 is made up of 14 amino acids. CDR3 protein: CSASSGGAGQPQHF. The CDR3 bases are TGCAGTGCTAGTTCGGGAGGGGCGGGTCAGCCCCAGCATTTT.

V is TRBV14 and J is TRBJ1-1, with 7 bases that match TRBD1. CDR3 length equals 17 residues. Germline trimming cut 2 bases from V and 1 base from J; bases unmatched to any gene: 10. Germline CDR1 is SGHDN and CDR2 is FVKESK. CDR3 loop: CASSQRTLRDRNTEAFF. The CDR3 DNA reads TGTGCCAGCAGCCAAAGGACCCTCCGGGACAGGAACACTGAAGCTTTCTTT.

By sample share, this clone is medium-sized (0.01 to 0.1%). The CDR3 is CASSWGYTEAFF. CDR3 sequence (DNA): TGTGCCAGCAGTTGGGGCTACACTGAAGCTTTCTTT. V and J are TRBV6-2 or TRBV6-3 and TRBJ1-1, with TRBD1 as a possible D gene (5 bases). Germline V gene sequence: CDR1 MNHEY, CDR2 SVGEGT. The CDR3 runs 12 residues. V was pared by 4 bases and J by 3 bases, with 6 bases between.

This chain joins TRBV5-4 and TRBJ2-7, with TRBD2 identical over 10 bases. Trimming removed 2 bases from V and 2 bases from J; junction bases left unmatched: 1. The CDR3 is made up of 14 amino acids. Germline loops: CDR1 SGHNT, CDR2 YYREEE (reference sequence). CDR3: CASSFSGGAYEQYF. As DNA, the CDR3 is TGTGCCAGCAGCTTCAGCGGGGGGGCCTACGAGCAGTACTTC.

The rearrangement joins TRBV7-6 to TRBJ2-3; TRBD1 matches 7 bases. Germline V CDR1 and CDR2: SGHVS, FNYEAQ. V shed 0 bases and J 2 bases; nucleotides not matched to a gene: 5. CDR3 length: 16 residues. The CDR3 region has the DNA TGTGCCAGCAGCTTAGCGGTACAGGGGTACACAGATACGCAGTATTTT. It translates to CASSLAVQGYTDTQYF.

This chain links TRBV5-1 with TRBJ1-2; D is unclear. CDR3 length equals 12 residues. Trimming took off 3 bases at V and 5 bases at J, with 8 bases between the two ends. Germline CDR1 reads SGHRS; CDR2 reads YFSETQ. Here the CDR3 DNA reads TGCGCCAGCAGCTCGGGTGGTTATGGCTACACCTTC. Protein: CASSSGGYGYTF.

This clone appeared once. The chain joins TRBV5-1 to TRBJ1-2; 10 positions agree with TRBD1. Per germline, CDR1 SGHRS and CDR2 YFSETQ. This CDR3 region has 17 residues. J lost 8 bases, V lost 4 bases, and 17 bases had no gene match. CDR3 sequence reads: CASSPREGQGSVRGYTF. The CDR3 region has the DNA TGCGCCAGCAGCCCGCGAGAGGGACAGGGGTCGGTTCGGGGCTACACCTTC.

The chain links TRBV6-5 to TRBJ1-1, with D maybe TRBD1 (5 bases). The CDR3 sequence is 14 residues long. Trimming took 6 bases from V and 1 from J, leaving 12 bases between them. Looked up from germline, CDR1 is MNHEY and CDR2 is SVGAGI. The CDR3 sequence is CASSPGFPNTEAFF. CDR3 DNA: TGTGCCAGCAGCCCAGGGTTTCCGAACACTGAAGCTTTCTTT.

V and J are TRBV7-9 and TRBJ2-1, with D perhaps matching TRBD1 (5 bases). This CDR3 is built from 18 residues. Germline CDR1 is SEHNR and CDR2 is FQNEAQ (reference sequence). V was clipped by 0 bases and J by 0 bases, with 15 bases between them. The CDR3, as DNA: TGTGCCAGCAGCTTAGCGCTTGCCAGGACAAGCTCCTACAATGAGCAGTTCTTC. It specifies CASSLALARTSSYNEQFF.

The genes are TRBV5-5 and TRBJ1-6; tentatively, D is TRBD1 (6 bases). Germline CDR1 reads SGHKS; CDR2 reads YYEKEE (reference sequence). This CDR3 is built from 17 residues. Trimming took 1 base from V and 4 from J, leaving 15 bases between them. The CDR3 here is CASSLIPGDVYNSPLHF. CDR3 bases: TGTGCCAGCAGCTTGATTCCAGGGGACGTGTATAATTCACCCCTCCACTTT. The whole variable domain, filled in from reference TRBV5-5 and TRBJ1-6, reads DAGVTQSPTHLIKTRGQQVTLRCSPISGHKSVSWYQQVLGQGPQFIFQYYEKEERGRGNFPDRFSARQFPNYSSELNVNALLLGDSALYLCASSLIPGDVYNSPLHFGNGTRLTVT.

The genes are TRBV6-5 and TRBJ2-7; 7 nucleotides match TRBD1. The CDR3 runs 15 residues. V trimming: 6 bases; J trimming: 4 bases; junction bases outside the gene matches: 12. Germline-derived CDR1 and CDR2 are MNHEY and SVGAGI. CDR3 sequence reads: CASSPDRHIGYEQYF. CDR3 coding DNA: TGTGCCAGCAGCCCGGACAGGCACATAGGGTACGAGCAGTACTTC.